This T cell receptor (beta chain) was found in a study of cytomegalovirus exposure and HLA in healthy donors. Whole-study context: Of the donors genotyped, about 390 in all, over 80% fell in the Caucasian-associated ancestry cluster.

The ends were cut back, 3 bases at V and 0 bases at J, with 12 bases in the middle. The CDR3 runs to 16 residues. Germline CDR1 MNHEY, CDR2 SMNVEV (reference sequence). Use of 60 Vbeta and 13 Jbeta primers characterized the PCR. The assay was immunoSEQ multiplex PCR, and TCRdb's table has in-frame clones only and misses some. The sample lists some 140,000 clones, about three quarters seen once, with roughly 1.2% in the top ten. The sequenced material came from PBMCs. The receptor's source is a male donor in good health and CMV-seropositive. This chain connects TRBV27 to TRBJ1-5; weak D call: TRBD1 (6 bases). The CDR3 coding sequence is TGTGCCAGCAGTTTTAATGGCAGGGGTAGCAATCAGCCCCAGCATTTT. Its translation is CASSFNGRGSNQPQHF.